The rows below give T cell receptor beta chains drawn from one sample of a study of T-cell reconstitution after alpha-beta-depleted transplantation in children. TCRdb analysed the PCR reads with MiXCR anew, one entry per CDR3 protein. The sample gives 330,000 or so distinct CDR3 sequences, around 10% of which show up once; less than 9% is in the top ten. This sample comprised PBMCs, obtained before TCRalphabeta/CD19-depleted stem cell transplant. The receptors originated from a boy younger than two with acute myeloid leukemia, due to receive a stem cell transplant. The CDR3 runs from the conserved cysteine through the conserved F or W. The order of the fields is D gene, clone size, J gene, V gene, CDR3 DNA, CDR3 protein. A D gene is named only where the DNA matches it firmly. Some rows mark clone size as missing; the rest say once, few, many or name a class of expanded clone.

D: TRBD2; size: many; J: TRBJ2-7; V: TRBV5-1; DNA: TGCGCCAGCAGCTCGGGACTAGCGGGAGGATCCCCTCGGGAGCAGTACTTC; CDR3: CASSSGLAGGSPREQYF
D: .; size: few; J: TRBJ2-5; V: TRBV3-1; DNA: TGTGCCAGCAGCAAACAGGCGATCCACGAGACCCAGTACTTC; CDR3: CASSKQAIHETQYF
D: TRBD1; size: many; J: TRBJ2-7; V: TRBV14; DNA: TGTGCCAGCAGTCACTTAATCAGGGGGCCACTTAGGCGGCAGTACTTC; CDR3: CASSHLIRGPLRRQYF
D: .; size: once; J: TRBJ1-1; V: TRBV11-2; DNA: TGTGCCAGCATATCAATGGAGCAAAGAGGAGCTTTCTTT; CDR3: CASISMEQRGAFF
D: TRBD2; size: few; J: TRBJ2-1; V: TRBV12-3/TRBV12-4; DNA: TGTGCCAGCAGCAAAACCCTGGGACTAGCGGGAGAAAATGAGCAGTTCTTC; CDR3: CASSKTLGLAGENEQFF
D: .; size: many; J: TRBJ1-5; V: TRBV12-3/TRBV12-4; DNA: TGTGCCAGCAGTTTAGCGGCAGGCAGCCAGCCCCAGCATTTT; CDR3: CASSLAAGSQPQHF
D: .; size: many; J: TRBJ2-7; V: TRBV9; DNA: TGTGCCAGCAGCGTAGCCGGACTGGCCTACGAGCAGTACTTC; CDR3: CASSVAGLAYEQYF
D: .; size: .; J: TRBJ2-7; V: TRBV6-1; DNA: TGTGCCAGCAGTGAAATCAATACCTCCTACGAGCAGTACTTC; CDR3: CASSEINTSYEQYF
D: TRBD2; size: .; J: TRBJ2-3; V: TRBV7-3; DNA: TGTGCCAGCAGCTTCATCCCCGGGACTAGCGGGAAGGTGGGGCAGTATTTT; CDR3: CASSFIPGTSGKVGQYF
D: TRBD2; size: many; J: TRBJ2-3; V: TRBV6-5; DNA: TGTGCCAGCAGTTACTCCGCTAGCGGGGGGTCCCTCACAGATACGCAGTATTTT; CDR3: CASSYSASGGSLTDTQYF
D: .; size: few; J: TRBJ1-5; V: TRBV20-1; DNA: TGCAGTGCTAGTCGCGGCGAAAGCAATCAGCCCCAGCATTTT; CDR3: CSASRGESNQPQHF
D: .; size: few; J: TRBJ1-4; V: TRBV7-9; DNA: TGTGCCAGCAGCCAATCGGGGGGTGAAAAACTGTTTTTT; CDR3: CASSQSGGEKLFF
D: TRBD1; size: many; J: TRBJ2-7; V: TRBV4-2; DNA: TGTGCCAGCAGCCAAGATCCGGGGACAGGCTACTACGAGCAGTACTTC; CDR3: CASSQDPGTGYYEQYF
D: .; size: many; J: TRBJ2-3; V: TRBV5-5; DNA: TGTGCCAGCAGCTTGGTAGCAACGGCGGAGGGTACAGATACGCAGTATTTT; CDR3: CASSLVATAEGTDTQYF
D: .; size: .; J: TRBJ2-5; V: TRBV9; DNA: TGTGCCAGCAGCGTAACCGGTCGGGGGGAGACCCAGTACTTC; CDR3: CASSVTGRGETQYF
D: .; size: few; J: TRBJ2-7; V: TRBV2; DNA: TGTGCCAGCACCGGTGCCCCCTACGAGCAGTACTTC; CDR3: CASTGAPYEQYF
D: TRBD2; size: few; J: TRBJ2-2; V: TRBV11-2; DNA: TGTGCCAGCAGCTTAGGTGCTAGCGGGAGGGCCACCGGGGAGCTGTTTTTT; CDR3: CASSLGASGRATGELFF
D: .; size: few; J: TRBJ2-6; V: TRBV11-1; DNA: TGTGCCAGCAGCTACCCCGAGGGCAGGGGAAAGGGAACTGGGGCCAACGTCCTGACTTTC; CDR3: CASSYPEGRGKGTGANVLTF
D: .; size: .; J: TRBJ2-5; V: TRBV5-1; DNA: TGCGCCAGCAGCTTGGCCCCCCGCAGGGAAGAGACCCAGTACTTC; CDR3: CASSLAPRREETQYF
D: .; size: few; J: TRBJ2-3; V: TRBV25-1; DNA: TGTGCCAGCAGTCCCTTAGGGCAGGGGACGCAGTATTTT; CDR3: CASSPLGQGTQYF
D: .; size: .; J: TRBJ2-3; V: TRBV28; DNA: TGTGCCAGCATCAGCGGCTTTCCTAGCACAGATACGCAGTATTTT; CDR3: CASISGFPSTDTQYF
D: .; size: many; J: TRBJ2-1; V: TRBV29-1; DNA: TGCAGCGTTGAGAGGACACGCAATGAGCAGTTCTTC; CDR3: CSVERTRNEQFF
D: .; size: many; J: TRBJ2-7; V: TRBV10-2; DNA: TGCGCCAGCAGCGCAATCATTACTAGTGGCACCTTACCCCCCTACGAGCAGTACTTC; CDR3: CASSAIITSGTLPPYEQYF
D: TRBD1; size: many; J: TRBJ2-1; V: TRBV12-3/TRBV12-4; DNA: TGTGCCAGCAGCTGGGACAGGCCACGGAATGAGCAGTTCTTC; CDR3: CASSWDRPRNEQFF
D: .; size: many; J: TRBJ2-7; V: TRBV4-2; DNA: TGTGCCAGCAGCCAAGGCAGGGCCGAGCAGTACTTC; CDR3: CASSQGRAEQYF
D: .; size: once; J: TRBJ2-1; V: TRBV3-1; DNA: TGTGCCTGCTGTTTAGATTCCCGGGGGCCCATCCGCTCCTACAATGAGCAGTTCTTC; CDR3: CACCLDSRGPIRSYNEQFF
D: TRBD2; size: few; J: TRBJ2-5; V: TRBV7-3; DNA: TGTGCCAGCAGCTTAACCGGGACTAGCGGGAGAGAGACCCAGTACTTC; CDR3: CASSLTGTSGRETQYF
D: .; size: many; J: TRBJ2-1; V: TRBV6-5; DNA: TGTGCCAGCAGTTACTCGAGAGTGAATGAGCAGTTCTTC; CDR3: CASSYSRVNEQFF
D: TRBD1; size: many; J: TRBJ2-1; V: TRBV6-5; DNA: TGTGCCAGCACCTTATCCGGGACAGCCTCCTACAATGAGCAGTTCTTC; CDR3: CASTLSGTASYNEQFF
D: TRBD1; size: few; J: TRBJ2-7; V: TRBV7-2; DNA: TGTGCCAGCAAAGCTACGCTGCTCACAGGGGGAACCTACGAGCAGTACTTC; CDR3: CASKATLLTGGTYEQYF
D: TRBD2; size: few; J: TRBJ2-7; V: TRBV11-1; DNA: TGTGCCAGCAGCTTAGCGAGGTCTAGCGGGGGGCCATCCTACGAGCGGTACTTC; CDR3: CASSLARSSGGPSYERYF
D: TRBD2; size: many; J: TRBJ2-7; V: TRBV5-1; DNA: TGCGCCAGCAGCTTGGCAGTAGCGGGAAACCACGAGCAGTACTTC; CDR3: CASSLAVAGNHEQYF
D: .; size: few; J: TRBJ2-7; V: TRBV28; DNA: TGTGCCAGCAGCTCGGGACCCCCGGGGGAGCAGTACTTC; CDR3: CASSSGPPGEQYF
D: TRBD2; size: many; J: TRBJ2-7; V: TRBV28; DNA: TGTGCCAGCAGTTTAATGACTAGCGGGAAAGGTGAGCAGTACTTC; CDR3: CASSLMTSGKGEQYF
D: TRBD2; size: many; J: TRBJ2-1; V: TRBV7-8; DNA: TGTGCCAGCAGCTCCCGGACTAGCGGGGGGGCCCGTGGCAATGAGCAGTTCTTC; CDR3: CASSSRTSGGARGNEQFF
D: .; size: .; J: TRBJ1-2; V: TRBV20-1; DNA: TGCAGTGGGGGAGGGGCGGGCTACACCTTC; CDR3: CSGGGAGYTF